This record covers a single TCR beta chain. The V gene end was trimmed by 4 bases and the J gene end by 1 base; junction bases not matched to a gene: 6. Germline-derived CDR1 and CDR2 are SGHRS and YFSETQ. CDR3 length: 16 residues. This sample was taken from a study of blood T cell repertoires in COVID-19. Study at large: Material from acute and convalescent COVID-19 was sourced from the United States, Italy and Spain.

Libraries were prepared by immunoSEQ multiplex PCR; TCRdb keeps only in-frame clonotypes and omits some of them. This table holds 85,000 to 100,000 clones, roughly 80% found once. The sequenced sample consisted of peripheral blood. This sequence was found in a man aged 50-60 years who had recovered from COVID-19. The V call is TRBV5-1, the J call TRBJ2-3, with 10 bases matching TRBD1. This CDR3 reads CASSQRTGGGTDTQYF. The DNA for the CDR3 is TGCGCCAGCAGCCAGAGGACAGGGGGTGGCACAGATACGCAGTATTTT.